These 4 T cell receptor beta chains were sequenced from one sample in a study of T cells in localized non-small cell lung cancer. The table came from immunoSEQ multiplex PCR; TCRdb's copy has only in-frame clones and leaves some out. In the table there are 70,000 to 100,000 clones, under 95% of which are singletons. Sequencing used PBMCs, obtained before any cancer treatment. These receptors were taken from a woman aged 35-75 years with stage II squamous cell lung carcinoma.

This rearrangement joins TRBV6-1 to TRBJ1-1, with 7 bases that match TRBD1. V shed 3 bases, J shed 3 bases, and the junction held 4 bases outside the gene matches. The germline V gene has CDR1 MNHNS and CDR2 SASEGT. The CDR3 runs to 14 residues. CDR3 region: CASSEWQGDTEAFF. CDR3 bases: TGTGCCAGCAGTGAGTGGCAGGGGGACACTGAAGCTTTCTTT.

V usage is TRBV7-6 and J usage is TRBJ2-4, with 9 bases matching TRBD1. Trimming at V came to 3 bases and at J to 7 bases, leaving 10 bases not matched to a gene. Looked up from germline, CDR1 is SGHVS and CDR2 is FNYEAQ. The CDR3 loop spans 16 amino acids. This CDR3 is CASSLGGGQGRNIQYF. The DNA for the CDR3 is TGTGCCAGCAGCTTGGGAGGCGGACAGGGGCGGAACATTCAGTACTTC.

V is TRBV28 and J is TRBJ1-6, with unresolved D. This CDR3 has 15 amino acids. Germline V gene sequence: CDR1 MDHEN, CDR2 SYDVKM. The V end was cut by 3 bases, the J end by 0 bases, with 6 bases between. DNA of the CDR3: TGTGCCAGCAGTTTTCCCAGCTCCTATAATTCACCCCTCCACTTT. It encodes CASSFPSSYNSPLHF.

The gene calls are TRBV29-1 and TRBJ2-7; the match to TRBD2 covers 10 bases. The V gene end was trimmed by 8 bases and the J gene end by 6 bases; junction bases not matched to a gene: 16. This CDR3 contains 15 residues. Germline V gives CDR1 SQVTM, CDR2 ANQGSEA. The CDR3 loop is CSTKGTSDGYGEQYF. CDR3 in DNA: TGCAGCACCAAGGGGACTAGCGACGGCTACGGCGAGCAGTACTTC.